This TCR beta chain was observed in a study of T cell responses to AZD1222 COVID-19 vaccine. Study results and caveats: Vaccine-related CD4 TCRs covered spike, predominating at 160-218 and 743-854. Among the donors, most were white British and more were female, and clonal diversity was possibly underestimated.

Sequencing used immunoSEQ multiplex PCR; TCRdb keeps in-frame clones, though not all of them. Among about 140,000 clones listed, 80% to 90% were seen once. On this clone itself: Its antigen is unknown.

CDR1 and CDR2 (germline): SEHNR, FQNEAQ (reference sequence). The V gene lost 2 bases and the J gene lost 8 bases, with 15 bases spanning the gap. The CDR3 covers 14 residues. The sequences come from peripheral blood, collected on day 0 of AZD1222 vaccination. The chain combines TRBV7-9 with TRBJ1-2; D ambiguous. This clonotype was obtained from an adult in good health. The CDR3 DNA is TGTGCCAGCAGCTTACGCGGTTCTCAAGGGGGCTACACCTTC. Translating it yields CASSLRGSQGGYTF.